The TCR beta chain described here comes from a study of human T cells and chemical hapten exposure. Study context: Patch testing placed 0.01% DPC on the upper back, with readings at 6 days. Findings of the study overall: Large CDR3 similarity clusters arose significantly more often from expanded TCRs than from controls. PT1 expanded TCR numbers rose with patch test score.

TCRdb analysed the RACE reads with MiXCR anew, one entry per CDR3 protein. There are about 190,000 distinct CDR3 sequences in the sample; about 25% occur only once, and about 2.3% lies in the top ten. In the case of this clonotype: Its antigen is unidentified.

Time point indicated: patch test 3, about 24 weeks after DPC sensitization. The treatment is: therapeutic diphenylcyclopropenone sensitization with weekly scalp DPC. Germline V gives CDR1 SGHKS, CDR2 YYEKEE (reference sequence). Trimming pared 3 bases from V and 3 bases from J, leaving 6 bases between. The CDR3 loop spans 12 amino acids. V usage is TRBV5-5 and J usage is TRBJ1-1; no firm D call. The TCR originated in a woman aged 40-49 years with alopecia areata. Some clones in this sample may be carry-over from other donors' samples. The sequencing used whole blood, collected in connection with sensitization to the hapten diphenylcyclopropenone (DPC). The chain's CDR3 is CASSSLYTEAFF. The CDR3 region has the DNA TGTGCCAGCAGCTCCCTATACACTGAAGCTTTCTTT.